This T cell receptor (beta chain) was obtained from a study of T cells in Graves' hyperthyroidism and ophthalmopathy. The CDR3 length is 13 residues. V lost 3 bases and J 0 bases, leaving 6 bases between the germline ends. Germline lookup yields CDR1 SEHNR and CDR2 FQNEAQ (reference sequence). This clonotype was detected ten times or more. It was RNA transcripts that yielded the amplified TCR beta CDR3 regions. The HTBI set primed first-round TCR CDR3 RT-PCR. One entry per CDR3 protein results from TCRdb running MiXCR on the multiplex PCR reads. The table lists nearly 750,000 distinct CDR3 sequences, about a third of them singletons.

The chain has TRBV7-9 and TRBJ2-7; perhaps TRBD2 as D (6 bases). This sequence was found in a woman in her forties with Graves' hyperthyroidism. Sequenced material: blood. The CDR3 DNA sequence: TGTGCCAGCAGCTTCGGGAGCTCCTACGAGCAGTACTTC. It yields the protein CASSFGSSYEQYF. The full variable domain, its missing parts supplied by reference TRBV7-9 and TRBJ2-7, is DTGVSQNPRHKITKRGQNVTFRCDPISEHNRLYWYRQTLGQGPEFLTYFQNEAQLEKSRLLSDRFSAERPKGSFSTLEIQRTEQGDSAMYLCASSFGSSYEQYFGPGTRLTVT.